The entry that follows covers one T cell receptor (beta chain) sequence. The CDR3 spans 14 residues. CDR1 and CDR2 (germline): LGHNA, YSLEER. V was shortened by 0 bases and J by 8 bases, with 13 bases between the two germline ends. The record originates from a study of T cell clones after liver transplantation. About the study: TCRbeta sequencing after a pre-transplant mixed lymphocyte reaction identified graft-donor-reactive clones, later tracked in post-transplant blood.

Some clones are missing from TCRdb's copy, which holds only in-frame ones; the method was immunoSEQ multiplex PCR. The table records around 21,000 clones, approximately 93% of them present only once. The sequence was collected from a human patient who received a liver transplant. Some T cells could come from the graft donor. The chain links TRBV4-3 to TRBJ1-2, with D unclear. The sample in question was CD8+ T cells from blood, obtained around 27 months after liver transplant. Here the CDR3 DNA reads TGCGCCAGCAGCCAAGAGGAAGGGAACGACGGCTACACCTTC. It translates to CASSQEEGNDGYTF.